The 12 T cell receptor beta chains in this list originate from one sample, sequenced in a study of OX40 agonist ivuxolimab in advanced cancers. Only in-frame clones appear in the TCRdb table, and some are missing; sequencing was by immunoSEQ multiplex PCR. The table has roughly 20,000 clones, more than 70% seen once. Here the sequenced sample was CD4+ or CD8+ T cells sorted from blood, taken in a trial of the OX40 agonist ivuxolimab. The receptors originated from an adult with an advanced solid tumor such as melanoma, head and neck, liver or kidney cancer.

This CDR3 is CAISEGGGAAYEQYF. In nucleotides, the CDR3 is TGTGCCATCAGTGAGGGCGGGGGGGCCGCCTACGAGCAGTACTTC. V and J are TRBV10-3 and TRBJ2-7; 9 bases line up with TRBD2. The CDR3 is made up of 15 amino acids. After removal of 2 bases from V and 2 bases from J, the junction contained 4 bases not matched to a gene. Germline assignment: CDR1 ENHRY and CDR2 SYGVKD.

The genes are TRBV30 and TRBJ2-7; TRBD2 matches at 9 bases. The ends lost 7 bases at V and 7 bases at J; junction bases unmatched: 11. This CDR3 is 13 amino acids long. The germline V gene encodes CDR1 GTSNPN and CDR2 SVGIG (reference sequence). The CDR3 spells CAFSRGGAGEQYF. CDR3 in DNA: TGTGCCTTTTCTCGCGGGGGGGCGGGTGAGCAGTACTTC.

The chain combines TRBV11-2 with TRBJ2-1; 10 bases map to TRBD1. From germline, CDR1 is SGHAT and CDR2 FQNNGV. V shed 5 bases, J shed 4 bases, and the junction held 8 bases outside the gene matches. The CDR3 is 16 residues long. The chain's CDR3 is CASSPMRDRGYNEQFF. In nucleotides, the CDR3 is TGTGCCAGCAGCCCCATGAGGGACAGGGGTTACAATGAGCAGTTCTTC.

This clone was picked up a small number of times. The J gene is TRBJ1-1, the V gene TRBV7-2, with TRBD1 matching 10 bases. The CDR3 runs to 19 residues. Germline V gene lookup returns CDR1 SGHTA and CDR2 FQGNSA. The V and J ends lost 4 bases and 0 bases, in that order; junction bases with no gene match: 14. CDR3 bases: TGTGCCAGCAGCTGGTATGGGACAGGGGAGTTACGGTTGAACACTGAAGCTTTCTTT. Protein product: CASSWYGTGELRLNTEAFF.

The CDR3 coding sequence is TGTGCCAGCAGCTTTTTCCCGGGACAGGCTAATGAAAAACTGTTTTTT. The encoded protein is CASSFFPGQANEKLFF. The chain joins TRBV5-5 to TRBJ1-4, with 8 bases that match TRBD1. Losses at the gene ends were 2 bases for V and 3 bases for J; bases not matched to a gene: 6. The germline V gene encodes CDR1 SGHKS and CDR2 YYEKEE (reference sequence). There are 16 residues in the CDR3.

This clone was observed a few times. V usage is TRBV9 and J usage is TRBJ1-1; D remains unclear. V gave up 3 bases and J gave up 6 bases, with 12 bases separating them. Germline CDR1 is SGDLS and CDR2 is YYNGEE. The CDR3 is made up of 13 amino acids. CDR3 nucleotide sequence: TGTGCCAGCAGCGCGGGGTCGGGGTCTGAAGCTTTCTTT. Encoded protein: CASSAGSGSEAFF.

The V call is TRBV7-9, the J call TRBJ2-3; D gene uncertain. Germline CDR1 reads SEHNR; CDR2 reads FQNEAQ (reference sequence). Trimming removed 5 bases at V and 5 bases at J, with 23 bases between. The CDR3 loop spans 17 amino acids. The CDR3 nucleotides read TGTGCCAGCAGCCAACCTAAGAGGCACCACTCAGAAGATACGCAGTATTTT. Its translation is CASSQPKRHHSEDTQYF.

This clone has only a few counts. The chain has TRBV7-8 and TRBJ1-2; 9 bases agree with TRBD1. The CDR3 runs 17 residues. The germline gives CDR1 SGHVS, CDR2 FQNEAQ. V shed 5 bases, J shed 0 bases, and the junction held 10 bases outside the gene matches. CDR3 coding DNA: TGTGCCAGCAGCCGCCGGGACAGGGACCTTCCTAACTATGGCTACACCTTC. Its protein is CASSRRDRDLPNYGYTF.

The chain joins TRBV5-8 to TRBJ2-3; possibly TRBD1 or TRBD2 for D (6 bases each). V lost 4 bases and J lost 2, with 17 bases in between. The CDR3 consists of 16 residues. From germline, CDR1 is SGHTS and CDR2 YDEGEE. The CDR3 DNA sequence: TGTGCCAGCAGCGGCGGGACAAAGGGTTCCACAGATACGCAGTATTTT. This translates into CASSGGTKGSTDTQYF.

This clone came up a few times. V and J are TRBV10-3 and TRBJ2-5, with unresolved D. CDR3 length: 12 residues. Germline V lookup: CDR1 ENHRY, CDR2 SYGVKD. Trimming left V 2 bases short and J 2 bases short, with 3 bases between. The CDR3 region is CAISEAQETQYF. CDR3 in DNA: TGTGCCATCAGTGAGGCGCAAGAGACCCAGTACTTC.

The chain has TRBV5-1 and TRBJ1-1; 7 nucleotides match TRBD1. CDR1 and CDR2 from the germline V gene are SGHRS and YFSETQ. The CDR3 length is 15 residues. V lost 3 bases, J lost 2 bases, and 7 bases stayed unmatched. CDR3 protein: CASSSGTADNTEAFF. CDR3 nucleotide sequence: TGCGCCAGCAGCTCAGGGACAGCGGACAACACTGAAGCTTTCTTT. Full variable domain (missing parts from reference TRBV5-1 and TRBJ1-1): KAGVTQTPRYLIKTRGQQVTLSCSPISGHRSVSWYQQTPGQGLQFLFEYFSETQRNKGNFPGRFSGRQFSNSRSEMNVSTLELGDSALYLCASSSGTADNTEAFFGQGTRLTVV.

The chain links TRBV10-3 to TRBJ2-7; no clear D gene. The germline V gene has CDR1 ENHRY and CDR2 SYGVKD. Trimming pared 3 bases from V and 3 bases from J, leaving 12 bases between. The CDR3 is made up of 14 amino acids. In nucleotides, the CDR3 is TGTGCCATCAGTGATCATCAGGTATTCTACGAGCAGTACTTC. It is translated as CAISDHQVFYEQYF.